This T cell receptor (beta chain) was sequenced in a study of blood T cell repertoires in COVID-19. Study background: Samples taken during acute and convalescent COVID-19 were collected in the United States, Italy and Spain. The cDNA or gDNA used as material had been derived from T cells, B-cell-depleted T cells, or PBMCs.

In regard to this clone: A read error may account for a junction end that differs from germline.

In the original workflow: Amplification of reference gene primers was used by the study to estimate nucleated cell counts. Only in-frame clones appear in the TCRdb table, and some are missing; sequencing was by immunoSEQ multiplex PCR. The V and J calls and clone size were taken over from that table, and D and trimming were inferred from the DNA. This sample has more than 150,000 clones, with around four fifths found just once. This clonotype was sampled from a man between 65 and 85 years old who had recovered from COVID-19. The sample consisted of peripheral blood.

CDR3 sequence: CASSLDRVSEAFF. DNA for the CDR3: TGTGCCAGCAGCCTAGACAGGGTGAGTGAAGCTTTCTTT. The chain is built from TRBV11-2 and TRBJ1-1, with 7 positions matching TRBD1. Germline CDR1 SGHAT, CDR2 FQNNGV. This CDR3 region has 13 residues.